Following are 15 T cell receptor beta chains from one sample sequenced in a study of response to subunit inactivated influenza vaccine. MiXCR was run by TCRdb on the RT-PCR reads, yielding one entry per CDR3 protein. The sample comprises under 850,000 distinct CDR3 sequences, approximately 18% of which are singletons, and around 9.9% rests with the top ten. Sample: PBMCs from blood, taken roughly 5 days after vaccination. These receptors originate from a man aged 50 to 59 who received an inactivated influenza vaccine.

This clonotype has just a few counts. J is TRBJ1-6 and V is TRBV11-2, with D maybe TRBD1 (5 bases). CDR1 and CDR2 from the germline V gene are SGHAT and FQNNGV. The CDR3 is 17 residues long. Trimming took off 2 bases at V and 7 bases at J, with 18 bases between the two ends. CDR3 DNA sequence: TGTGCCAGCAGCTTACATCAGCAGGCAGGGCCAAATTCACCCCTCCACTTT. It yields the protein CASSLHQQAGPNSPLHF.

This clonotype was counted between two and nine times. This rearrangement joins TRBV3-1 to TRBJ2-7, with D possibly TRBD2 on 6 matching bases. CDR3 size: 13 residues. Germline V gives CDR1 LGHDT, CDR2 YNNKEL (reference sequence). Trimming took off 5 bases at V and 5 bases at J, with 13 bases between the two ends. DNA of the CDR3: TGTGCCAGCAGCTATGGAGGGGCGGACGAGCAGTACTTC. Protein: CASSYGGADEQYF.

This clonotype has more than one count but fewer than ten. The chain joins TRBV20-1 to TRBJ2-1, with no clear D. CDR1 is DFQATT and CDR2 is SNEGSKA in the germline V gene (reference sequence). V shed 5 bases and J shed 0 bases, with 17 bases lying between them. This CDR3 spans 16 amino acids. CDR3 DNA sequence: TGCAGTGCTCCAGAGACACAACGAAGCTCCTACAATGAGCAGTTCTTC. Residues: CSAPETQRSSYNEQFF.

The rearrangement links TRBV20-1 to TRBJ1-2; the D is unclear. V lost 3 bases and J lost 3, with 11 bases in between. Germline lookup yields CDR1 DFQATT and CDR2 SNEGSKA (reference sequence). The CDR3 runs 13 residues. CDR3 bases: TGCAGTGCTAGCCCAAGAATTCACTATGGCTACACCTTC. Encoded protein: CSASPRIHYGYTF.

The chain links TRBV9 to TRBJ2-1; possibly TRBD2 for D (6 bases). Germline V lookup: CDR1 SGDLS, CDR2 YYNGEE. The CDR3 length is 13 residues. Trimming took 3 bases from V and 4 from J, leaving 8 bases between them. In DNA, the CDR3 is TGTGCCAGCAGCGAGCGGGTTTACAATGAGCAGTTCTTC. It translates to CASSERVYNEQFF.

This clonotype showed up just a few times. The chain has TRBV29-1 and TRBJ1-2, with 7 bases aligning to TRBD1. Germline V gene lookup returns CDR1 SQVTM and CDR2 ANQGSEA. J gave up 3 bases and V 3 bases, and 4 bases lay outside the gene matches. This CDR3 is built from 13 residues. CDR3 protein: CSVEQGVDYGYTF. The CDR3 coding sequence is TGCAGCGTTGAGCAGGGGGTGGACTATGGCTACACCTTC.

This clonotype was counted between two and nine times. V gene TRBV15 combines with J gene TRBJ2-3; 7 nucleotides line up with TRBD2. The V segment lost 3 bases and the J segment 2 bases; nucleotides outside the gene matches: 5. This CDR3 has 15 amino acids. CDR1 and CDR2 (germline): LNHNV, YYDKDF (reference sequence). CDR3 sequence (DNA): TGTGCCACCAGCAGCTACGCGGGGGACACAGATACGCAGTATTTT. Protein product: CATSSYAGDTDTQYF. The full variable domain, with the rest looked up from reference TRBV15 and TRBJ2-3, is DAMVIQNPRYQVTQFGKPVTLSCSQTLNHNVMYWYQQKSSQAPKLLFHYYDKDFNNEADTPDNFQSRRPNTSFCFLDIRSPGLGDTAMYLCATSSYAGDTDTQYFGPGTRLTVL.

This clonotype was seen more than once but under ten times. This sequence joins TRBV4-2 and TRBJ2-2; D remains ambiguous. Germline loops: CDR1 LGHNA, CDR2 YNFKEQ. CDR3 length equals 17 residues. Trimming left V 0 bases short and J 1 base short, with 12 bases between. The CDR3 region is CASSQDFDTMNTGELFF. DNA of the CDR3: TGTGCCAGCAGCCAAGATTTCGACACCATGAACACCGGGGAGCTGTTTTTT.

In its sample, this clonotype was seen a few times. The J gene is TRBJ2-5, the V gene TRBV18; D not certain. V lost 0 bases and J 1 base, leaving 6 bases between the germline ends. Germline CDR1 reads KGHSH; CDR2 reads LQKENI. The CDR3 spans 14 residues. CDR3 bases: TGTGCCAGCTCACCACCGAACTTCCAAGAGACCCAGTACTTC. Translating gives CASSPPNFQETQYF.

In its sample, this clonotype was seen a few times. The chain recombines TRBV11-2 with TRBJ2-7; D call uncertain. The V end was cut by 5 bases, the J end by 3 bases, with 11 bases between. CDR1 and CDR2 (germline): SGHAT, FQNNGV. CDR3 length equals 13 residues. The CDR3 sequence is CASSPDPGYEQYF. The CDR3 bases are TGTGCCAGCAGCCCAGACCCGGGCTACGAGCAGTACTTC.

This clonotype was counted between two and nine times. CDR3 DNA sequence: TGTGCCACCAGGGAGAGACAGGGAAAGCAGTTCTTC. Its protein is CATRERQGKQFF. The V gene is TRBV24-1, the J gene TRBJ2-1; 7 positions match TRBD1. With V trimmed by 7 bases and J by 11 bases, 7 bases remained unmatched. This CDR3 comprises 12 residues. Looked up from germline, CDR1 is KGHDR and CDR2 is SFDVKD.

This rearrangement joins TRBV5-1 to TRBJ2-2; TRBD1 matches 7 bases. CDR1 and CDR2 from the germline V gene are SGHRS and YFSETQ. Unmatched junction bases numbered 3, after V lost 4 bases and J lost 6 bases. The CDR3 consists of 13 residues. The CDR3 here is CASSTGAPGELFF. The CDR3 bases are TGCGCCAGCAGCACAGGGGCTCCCGGGGAGCTGTTTTTT.

The chain joins TRBV21-1 to TRBJ2-5; the table's D call of TRBD1 was not tested on the DNA. TRBV21-1 is a known pseudogene. The CDR3 has 15 residues. For the CDR3, the DNA is TGTGCCAGCAGCAAACGCCGGGCAGGGCTGGAGACCCAGTACTTC. It specifies CASSKRRAGLETQYF.

The rearrangement joins TRBV12-3 or TRBV12-4 to TRBJ2-2; 7 bases match TRBD2. The ends lost 10 bases at V and 0 bases at J; junction bases unmatched: 5. This CDR3 has 14 amino acids. CDR3: CATGGSSNTGELFF. The CDR3, as DNA: TGTGCCACCGGGGGGTCATCGAACACCGGGGAGCTGTTTTTT.

Note on this clonotype: The junction differs from germline at one of its ends, possibly a read error. The genes are TRBV12-3 or TRBV12-4 and TRBJ2-5; no clear D gene. This CDR3 contains 15 residues. The CDR3, as DNA: TGTGCCAGCAGTTTACCCGCTGGGCTCCAAGAGACCCAGAACTTC. It is translated as CASSLPAGLQETQNF.